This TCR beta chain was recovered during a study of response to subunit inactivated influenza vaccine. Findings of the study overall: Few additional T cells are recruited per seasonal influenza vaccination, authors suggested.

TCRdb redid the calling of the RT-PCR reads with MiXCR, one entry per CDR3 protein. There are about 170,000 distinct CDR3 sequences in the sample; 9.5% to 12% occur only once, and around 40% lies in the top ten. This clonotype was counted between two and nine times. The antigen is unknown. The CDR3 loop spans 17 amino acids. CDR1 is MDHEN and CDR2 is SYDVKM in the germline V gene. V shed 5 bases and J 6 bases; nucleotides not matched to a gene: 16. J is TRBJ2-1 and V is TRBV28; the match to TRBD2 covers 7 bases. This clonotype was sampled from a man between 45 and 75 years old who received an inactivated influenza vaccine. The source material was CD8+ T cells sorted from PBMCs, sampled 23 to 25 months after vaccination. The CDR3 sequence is CASSPTSDRVPGNEQFF. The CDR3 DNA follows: TGTGCCAGCAGTCCCACTAGCGACAGAGTCCCTGGCAATGAGCAGTTCTTC.